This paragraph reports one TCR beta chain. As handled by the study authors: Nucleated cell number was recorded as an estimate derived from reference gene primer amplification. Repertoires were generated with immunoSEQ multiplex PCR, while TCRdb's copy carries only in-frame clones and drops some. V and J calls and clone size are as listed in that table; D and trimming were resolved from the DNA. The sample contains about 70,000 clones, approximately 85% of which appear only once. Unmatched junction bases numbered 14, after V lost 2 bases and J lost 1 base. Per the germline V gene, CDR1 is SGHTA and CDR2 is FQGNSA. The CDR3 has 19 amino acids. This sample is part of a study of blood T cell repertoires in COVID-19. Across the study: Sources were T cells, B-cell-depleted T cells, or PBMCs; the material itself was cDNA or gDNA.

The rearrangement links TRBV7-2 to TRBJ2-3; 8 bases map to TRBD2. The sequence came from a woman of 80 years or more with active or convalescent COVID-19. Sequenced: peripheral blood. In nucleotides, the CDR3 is TGTGCCAGCAGCTTAAAAGTTCTAGCGGGTCGAGGGGGCACAGATACGCAGTATTTT. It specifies CASSLKVLAGRGGTDTQYF.